One and the same sample provided the 3 T cell receptor beta chains below, sequenced in a study of shared clonotypes between healthy human individuals. TCRdb keeps only in-frame clones here, not all; method: immunoSEQ multiplex PCR. The sample shows about 870,000 clones, roughly 92% of them seen only once. CD45RO-negative, CCR7-positively selected cells formed the naive CD8 fraction, excluding terminally differentiated effector memory CD45RA+ cells. Input material: naive CD8+ T cells sorted from blood. All receptors come from a man aged 25 to 40 in good health.

V is TRBV18 and J is TRBJ1-2; 9 nucleotides match TRBD1. Trimming took 1 base from V and 0 from J; bases not matched to a gene: 3. Germline CDR1 and CDR2: KGHSH and LQKENI. The CDR3 length is 16 residues. The CDR3 region has the DNA TGTGCCAGCTCACCACGGGACAGGGAAACTAACTATGGCTACACCTTC. It yields the protein CASSPRDRETNYGYTF.

The V gene is TRBV21-1, the J gene TRBJ2-3. TRBV21-1 is tagged as a pseudogene. The CDR3 consists of 16 residues. CDR3 sequence (DNA): TGTGCCAGCAGCAAAGTGGGAAGACCTGGCACAGATACGCAGTATTTT. Its protein is CASSKVGRPGTDTQYF.

The V call is TRBV19, the J call TRBJ1-3; D gene uncertain. V gave up 5 bases and J gave up 2 bases, with 10 bases separating them. CDR3 size: 14 residues. From germline, CDR1 is LNHDA and CDR2 SQIVND (reference sequence). The CDR3 nucleotides are TGTGCCAGTAGTGTGTTGACCGCTGGAAACACCATATATTTT. As protein: CASSVLTAGNTIYF.